The next 32 T cell receptor beta chains were all read from a single sample in a study of T cell changes during pregnancy in multiple sclerosis. Using immunoSEQ multiplex PCR, the repertoire was profiled, and TCRdb retains in-frame clones only, with some absent. The table has some 37,000 clones, 85% to 95% seen once. Sequences were obtained from PBMCs (not recorded whether the cells were cultured). The receptors originated from a female donor with multiple sclerosis, enrolled in a pregnancy study.

The chain uses TRBV7-9 and TRBJ1-1, with unresolved D. This CDR3 has 14 amino acids. Between the trimmed V and J ends, which lost 5 bases and 4 bases, there was a span of 14 bases. CDR1 and CDR2 (germline): SEHNR, FQNEAQ (reference sequence). The CDR3: CASSLGRAPTEAFF. Written as DNA, the CDR3 is TGTGCCAGCAGCCTAGGTCGGGCCCCCACTGAAGCTTTCTTT.

The chain employs TRBV6-4 and TRBJ2-1; D remains ambiguous. There are 16 residues in the CDR3. Germline lookup yields CDR1 MRHNA and CDR2 SNTAGT. V was pared by 6 bases and J by 10 bases, with 25 bases between. The CDR3 DNA follows: TGTGCCAGCAGCGACCGAGGCCCGTACGAAGTTAGGGAGCAGTTCTTC. Translated: CASSDRGPYEVREQFF.

This chain uses TRBV10-2 with TRBJ2-1; 10 bases fit TRBD1. The CDR3 is 13 residues long. Germline V CDR1 and CDR2: WSHSY, SAAADI. V was pared by 7 bases and J by 9 bases, with 6 bases of the junction left unmatched. The CDR3 DNA sequence: TGCGCCAGCACCGGGACAGGGGTGAGTGAGCAGTTCTTC. Translating gives CASTGTGVSEQFF.

The rearrangement links TRBV9 to TRBJ1-1, with 7 bases lining up with TRBD1. The CDR3 loop spans 14 amino acids. The V and J ends lost 2 bases and 5 bases, in that order; junction bases with no gene match: 6. In germline, CDR1 is SGDLS, CDR2 YYNGEE. This chain's CDR3 is CASSVNFRGTEAFF. The CDR3 DNA reads TGTGCCAGCAGCGTTAATTTCAGGGGGACTGAAGCTTTCTTT.

The chain recombines TRBV25-1 with TRBJ1-5, with 11 bases that match TRBD1. V shed 2 bases, J shed 7 bases, and the junction held 7 bases outside the gene matches. The CDR3 length is 16 residues. CDR1 and CDR2 from the germline V gene are MGHDK and SYGVNS. CDR3 loop: CASSEGGTGGRQPQHF. In DNA form, the CDR3 reads TGTGCCAGCAGTGAAGGTGGGACAGGGGGGCGCCAGCCCCAGCATTTT.

The J gene is TRBJ2-7, the V gene TRBV6-5; 7 nucleotides line up with TRBD2. CDR1 is MNHEY and CDR2 is SVGAGI in the germline V gene. V was clipped by 8 bases and J by 5 bases; unmatched bases: 15. This CDR3 comprises 15 residues. The CDR3 DNA sequence: TGTGCCAGCGGGAGGGGCTATACAGAAGGCAACGAGCAGTACTTC. Protein product: CASGRGYTEGNEQYF.

This clone appeared once. The V call is TRBV11-2, the J call TRBJ2-3, with a weak D call TRBD2 (6 bases). Trimming took 3 bases from V and 10 from J, leaving 14 bases between them. From germline, CDR1 is SGHAT and CDR2 FQNNGV. The CDR3 length is 13 residues. In nucleotides, the CDR3 is TGTGCCAGCAGCTTTCCGGGGGAAGGAGCGCAGTATTTT. This encodes CASSFPGEGAQYF.

In its sample, this clone was seen once. The chain is built from TRBV11-3 and TRBJ2-2; TRBD2 matches at 9 bases. Trimming removed 6 bases from V and 7 bases from J; junction bases left unmatched: 12. The germline V gene has CDR1 SGHNT and CDR2 YENEEA. CDR3 length: 16 amino acids. As DNA, the CDR3 is TGTGCCAGCAGTTTTTTAGCGGGAGCGGTTGGCGGGGAGCTGTTTTTT. Translated, it gives CASSFLAGAVGGELFF.

The chain employs TRBV19 and TRBJ1-2; the match to TRBD1 covers 8 bases. J was trimmed by 3 bases and V by 3 bases; bases with no gene match: 9. Germline lookup yields CDR1 LNHDA and CDR2 SQIVND (reference sequence). The CDR3 sequence is 16 residues long. The CDR3 region has the DNA TGTGCCAGTAGTATCCCCCTCGGACAGGGCGACTATGGCTACACCTTC. Its translation is CASSIPLGQGDYGYTF.

The V call is TRBV14, the J call TRBJ2-1; D is uncertain. Germline V gives CDR1 SGHDN, CDR2 FVKESK. The V gene lost 6 bases and the J gene lost 4 bases, with 7 bases spanning the gap. The CDR3 has 12 residues. Written as DNA, the CDR3 is TGTGCCAGCAGTCCGACTTACAATGAGCAGTTCTTC. Its protein is CASSPTYNEQFF. The full variable domain, with the rest looked up from reference TRBV14 and TRBJ2-1, is EAGVTQFPSHSVIEKGQTVTLRCDPISGHDNLYWYRRVMGKEIKFLLHFVKESKQDESGMPNNRFLAERTGGTYSTLKVQPAELEDSGVYFCASSPTYNEQFFGPGTRLTVL.

The rearrangement uses TRBV4-1 and TRBJ2-7; D remains ambiguous. The V end was cut by 0 bases, the J end by 2 bases, with 14 bases between. Per the germline V gene, CDR1 is MGHRA and CDR2 is YSYEKL. The CDR3 consists of 16 residues. The CDR3 reads CASSQELTFPTYEQYF. Here the CDR3 DNA reads TGCGCCAGCAGCCAAGAGCTAACCTTTCCCACCTACGAGCAGTACTTC.

The genes are TRBV4-3 and TRBJ2-1; 10 positions match TRBD2. V shed 1 base and J 7 bases; nucleotides not matched to a gene: 7. There are 16 residues in the CDR3. Germline loops: CDR1 LGHNA, CDR2 YSLEER. The CDR3 loop reads CASSQAGALAGNEQFF. The CDR3 region has the DNA TGCGCCAGCAGCCAAGCGGGCGCACTAGCGGGGAATGAGCAGTTCTTC.

V and J are TRBV6-1 and TRBJ1-5; D is possibly TRBD1 (5 bases). The ends were cut back, 2 bases at V and 2 bases at J, with 13 bases in the middle. The germline gives CDR1 MNHNS, CDR2 SASEGT. The length of the CDR3 is 16 residues. For the CDR3, the DNA is TGTGCCAGCAGTGAAATCGCAGGGTATGGCAATCAGCCCCAGCATTTT. Its translation is CASSEIAGYGNQPQHF.

This clone has a handful of counts. The gene calls are TRBV19 and TRBJ2-2; 7 nucleotides align to TRBD2. The CDR3 sequence is 13 residues long. Germline CDR1 is LNHDA and CDR2 is SQIVND (reference sequence). Trimming cost V 6 bases and J 7 bases; bases outside gene matches: 5. The CDR3 nucleotides are TGTGCCAGTAGGAGGCGGGAGCACGGGGAGCTGTTTTTT. Protein sequence: CASRRREHGELFF.

This chain joins TRBV9 and TRBJ2-7, with TRBD1 identical over 7 bases. This CDR3 region has 16 residues. Germline values: CDR1 SGDLS, CDR2 YYNGEE. After removal of 2 bases from V and 5 bases from J, the junction contained 13 bases not matched to a gene. The CDR3 DNA is TGTGCCAGCAGCGTTGGGCTTAGGGGGCCGGCCCACGAGCAGTACTTC. This codes for CASSVGLRGPAHEQYF. Combining the CDR3 with reference TRBV9 and TRBJ2-7 gives the whole variable domain DSGVTQTPKHLITATGQRVTLRCSPRSGDLSVYWYQQSLDQGLQFLIQYYNGEERAKGNILERFSAQQFPDLHSELNLSSLELGDSALYFCASSVGLRGPAHEQYFGPGTRLTVT.

This chain connects TRBV6-5 to TRBJ1-1; D remains ambiguous. Germline CDR1 reads MNHEY; CDR2 reads SVGAGI. CDR3 size: 14 residues. V was pared by 3 bases and J by 1 base, with 9 bases between. CDR3 sequence (DNA): TGTGCCAGCAGTTATCAAGTTGGGAACACTGAAGCTTTCTTT. It translates to CASSYQVGNTEAFF.

This clone appeared a few times. The chain couples TRBV7-9 to TRBJ1-5, with a weak D call TRBD1 (6 bases). Trimming removed 5 bases from V and 7 bases from J, with 12 bases in between. Looked up from germline, CDR1 is SEHNR and CDR2 is FQNEAQ (reference sequence). CDR3 length equals 13 residues. CDR3 protein: CASSQTGLQPQHF. Here the CDR3 DNA reads TGTGCCAGCAGCCAAACAGGGTTGCAGCCCCAGCATTTT.

V is TRBV7-3 and J is TRBJ2-1, with unresolved D. The V end lost 2 bases, the J end lost 0 bases, and 8 bases lay between the germline ends. Germline V gives CDR1 SGHTA, CDR2 FQGTGA. CDR3 size: 15 residues. The CDR3 loop reads CASSLAASSYNEQFF. Written as DNA, the CDR3 is TGTGCCAGCAGCTTAGCGGCTAGCTCCTACAATGAGCAGTTCTTC.

In this sample, this clone turned up once. The V and J genes are TRBV11-2 and TRBJ2-3; a possible D gene is TRBD1 (6 bases). Germline V lookup: CDR1 SGHAT, CDR2 FQNNGV. The CDR3 is 15 residues long. Trimming shortened V by 5 bases and J by 2 bases, and 14 bases separated the two germline ends. This CDR3 is CASSKRGQSTDTQYF. The CDR3 coding sequence is TGTGCCAGCAGCAAGAGGGGACAATCCACAGATACGCAGTATTTT.

Comments on this clone: Sequence at one end of the junction differs from germline and may be a read error. J is TRBJ1-2 and V is TRBV6-1; TRBD1 might be the D (5 bases). The CDR3 totals 15 residues. Germline assignment: CDR1 MNHNS and CDR2 SASEGT. The CDR3 is CASSEEGFSNYGYTF. The CDR3 DNA is TGTGCCAGCAGCGAAGAGGGGTTCAGCAACTATGGCTACACCTTC.

The chain joins TRBV9 to TRBJ1-5; 7 bases are shared with TRBD1. Germline lookup yields CDR1 SGDLS and CDR2 YYNGEE. After removal of 2 bases from V and 5 bases from J, the junction contained 4 bases not matched to a gene. The CDR3 sequence is 14 residues long. The CDR3 spells CASSVTGLDQPQHF. The CDR3, as DNA: TGTGCCAGCAGCGTGACAGGGCTAGATCAGCCCCAGCATTTT.

The CDR3 is CASSLGTSEQYF. CDR3 nucleotides: TGTGCCAGCAGTTTAGGGACAAGTGAGCAGTACTTC. This chain joins TRBV28 and TRBJ2-7, with a possible D match to TRBD1 (6 bases). V shed 2 bases and J shed 7 bases, with 9 bases lying between them. Germline V gene data show CDR1 as MDHEN and CDR2 as SYDVKM. The CDR3 is made up of 12 amino acids.

J is TRBJ2-2 and V is TRBV7-9, with a possible D match to TRBD1 (6 bases). The CDR3 extends over 13 amino acids. Per the germline V gene, CDR1 is SEHNR and CDR2 is FQNEAQ (reference sequence). Trimming took 3 bases from V and 6 from J, leaving 8 bases between them. In DNA form, the CDR3 reads TGTGCCAGCAGCTTCGGACAGCCCGGGGAGCTGTTTTTT. It is translated as CASSFGQPGELFF.

The chain recombines TRBV27 with TRBJ2-7; D possibly corresponds to TRBD2 (5 bases). Trimming shortened V by 6 bases and J by 2 bases, and 14 bases separated the two germline ends. This CDR3 is 14 amino acids long. The germline CDR1 and CDR2 sequences are MNHEY and SMNVEV (reference sequence). DNA of the CDR3: TGTGCCAGCAGACCATCGCCCGGGGCCTACGAGCAGTACTTC. The encoded protein is CASRPSPGAYEQYF.

The chain uses TRBV6-1 and TRBJ2-5; TRBD1 matches at 7 bases. The CDR3 is made up of 13 amino acids. V shed 9 bases and J 3 bases; nucleotides not matched to a gene: 7. Germline CDR1 reads MNHNS; CDR2 reads SASEGT. The DNA of the CDR3 is TGTGCCAGTAGTAGGGGGCAAGAAGAGACCCAGTACTTC. It yields the protein CASSRGQEETQYF.

This chain uses TRBV7-6 with TRBJ2-3; no reliable D call. The CDR3 length is 16 residues. Germline CDR1 SGHVS, CDR2 FNYEAQ. Trimming removed 2 bases at V and 1 base at J, with 13 bases between. Here the CDR3 reads CASSLMALWGTDTQYF. The CDR3 DNA reads as TGTGCCAGCAGCTTAATGGCCCTCTGGGGCACAGATACGCAGTATTTT. The whole variable domain, remainder taken from reference TRBV7-6 and TRBJ2-3, is GAGVSQSPRYKVTKRGQDVALRCDPISGHVSLYWYRQALGQGPEFLTYFNYEAQQDKSGLPNDRFSAERPEGSISTLTIQRTEQRDSAMYRCASSLMALWGTDTQYFGPGTRLTVL.

V and J are TRBV6-6 and TRBJ2-1; 8 nucleotides agree with TRBD2. The CDR3 has 15 residues. Per germline, CDR1 MNHNY and CDR2 SVGAGI (reference sequence). J gave up 7 bases and V 6 bases, and 11 bases lay outside the gene matches. The CDR3 loop is CASSYPSGGPNEQFF. The DNA for the CDR3 is TGTGCCAGCAGCTACCCTTCGGGAGGGCCGAATGAGCAGTTCTTC.

The chain carries TRBV9 and TRBJ1-1; D unresolved. CDR1 is SGDLS and CDR2 is YYNGEE in the germline V gene. The CDR3 contains 14 residues. Trimming left V 0 bases short and J 2 bases short, with 8 bases between. CDR3 in amino acids: CASSVDMGNTEAFF. The CDR3 region has the DNA TGTGCCAGCAGCGTAGATATGGGAAACACTGAAGCTTTCTTT.

This chain joins TRBV6-8 and TRBJ2-1; the match to TRBD2 covers 10 bases. CDR3 length: 16 residues. Germline loops: CDR1 MNHGY, CDR2 SAAAGT. The J segment lost 7 bases and the V segment lost 7 bases, leaving 13 bases of the junction unmatched. The CDR3 is CASTGRAGGRRNEQFF. The CDR3 nucleotides read TGTGCCAGCACCGGAAGAGCGGGAGGGCGGCGAAATGAGCAGTTCTTC.

The gene calls are TRBV9 and TRBJ1-4; a possible D gene is TRBD1 (5 bases). V gave up 3 bases and J gave up 6 bases, with 12 bases separating them. Germline CDR1 SGDLS, CDR2 YYNGEE. The CDR3 has 14 residues. This chain's CDR3 is CASSGGTEYEKLFF. The CDR3 DNA is TGTGCCAGCAGCGGGGGGACCGAGTATGAAAAACTGTTTTTT.

The chain couples TRBV7-2 to TRBJ2-3; D might be TRBD2 (6 bases). The CDR3 totals 14 residues. The V and J ends lost 5 bases and 15 bases respectively, with 24 bases between them. The germline gives CDR1 SGHTA, CDR2 FQGNSA. For the CDR3, the DNA is TGTGCCAGCAGCCTTGGACCAAGTCAAGGAGGGGCCTATTTT. It encodes CASSLGPSQGGAYF.

J is TRBJ2-5 and V is TRBV7-9; D is perhaps TRBD1 (5 bases). V lost 5 bases and J lost 4, with 17 bases in between. The CDR3 spans 15 residues. Germline V gives CDR1 SEHNR, CDR2 FQNEAQ (reference sequence). For the CDR3, the DNA is TGTGCCAGCAGCCCATTAGGGCAAAGGGGAGAGACCCAGTACTTC. It specifies CASSPLGQRGETQYF.